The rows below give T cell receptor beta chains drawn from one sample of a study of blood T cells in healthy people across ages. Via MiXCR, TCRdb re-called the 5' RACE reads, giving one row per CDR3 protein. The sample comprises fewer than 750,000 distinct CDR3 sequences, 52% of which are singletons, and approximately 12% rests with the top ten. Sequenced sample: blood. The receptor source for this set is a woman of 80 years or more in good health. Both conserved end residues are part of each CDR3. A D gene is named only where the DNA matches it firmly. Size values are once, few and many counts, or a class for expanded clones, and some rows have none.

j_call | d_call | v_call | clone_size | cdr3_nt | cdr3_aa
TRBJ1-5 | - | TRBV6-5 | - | TGTGCCAGCAGTTACACCAGTGTGCACAGAGGTGGTAGCAATCAGCCCCAGCATTTT | CASSYTSVHRGGSNQPQHF
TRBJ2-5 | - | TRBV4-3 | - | TGCGCCAGCAGCCAAAGAGGCAGGACATTCCAAGAGACCCAGTACTTC | CASSQRGRTFQETQYF
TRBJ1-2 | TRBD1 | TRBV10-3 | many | TGTGCCATCAGGCCCCAATCCAGGGGGGATGGCTACACCTTC | CAIRPQSRGDGYTF
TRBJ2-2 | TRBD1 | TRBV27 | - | TGTGCCAGCAGTACGAGGACAGGCACCGGGGAGCTGTTTTTT | CASSTRTGTGELFF
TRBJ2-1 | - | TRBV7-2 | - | TGTGCCAGCAGACGACAGTGTAGCTCCTACAATGAGCAGTTCTTC | CASRRQCSSYNEQFF
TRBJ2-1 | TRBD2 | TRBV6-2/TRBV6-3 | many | TGTGCCAGCACCCCAGGACTAGCGGGAGTCAGCGAGCAGTTCTTC | CASTPGLAGVSEQFF
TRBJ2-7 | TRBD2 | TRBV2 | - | TGTGCTTCCGGGGGGTCTGGTGAGCAGTACTTC | CASGGSGEQYF
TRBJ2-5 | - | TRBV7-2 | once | TGTGCCAGCAACCTTGGGGGGAACTACGAACAGTACTTC | CASNLGGNYEQYF
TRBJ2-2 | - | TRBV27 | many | TGTGCCAGCAGTTCCCTCAGGGTAGAGACCGGGGAGCTGTTTTTT | CASSSLRVETGELFF
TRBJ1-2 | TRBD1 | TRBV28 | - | TGTGCCAGCAGTTTGGCCGGGACAGGGCGTTGGGGCTACACCTTC | CASSLAGTGRWGYTF
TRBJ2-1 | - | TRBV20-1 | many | TGCAGTGCCCCGACTGGGAATGAGCAGTTCTTC | CSAPTGNEQFF
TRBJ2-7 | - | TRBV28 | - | TGTGGCAGCAGTTTGGGGGGTCACCCCTACGAGCAGTACTTC | CGSSLGGHPYEQYF
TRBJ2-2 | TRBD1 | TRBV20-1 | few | TGCAGTGCTAGTGGGACAGGGACCACCGGGGAGCTGTTTTTT | CSASGTGTTGELFF
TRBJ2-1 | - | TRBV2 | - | TGTGCCAGCAGTGAAGCGGCCGGGTACAATGAGCAGTTCTTC | CASSEAAGYNEQFF
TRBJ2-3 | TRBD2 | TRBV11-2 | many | TGTGCCAGCAGCACCGGGACTAGCGGGGGGTACACAGATACGCAGTATTTT | CASSTGTSGGYTDTQYF
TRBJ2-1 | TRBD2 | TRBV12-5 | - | TGTGCTAGTGGTCATGGGACTAGCGCGAATGAGCAGTTCTTC | CASGHGTSANEQFF
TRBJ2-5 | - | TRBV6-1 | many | TGTGCCAGCAGTGAACTACTCTCAGAGACCCAGTACTTC | CASSELLSETQYF
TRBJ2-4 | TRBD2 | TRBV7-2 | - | TGTGCCAGCAGCACCGGGACTAGAAGTTCTAACATTCAGTACTTC | CASSTGTRSSNIQYF
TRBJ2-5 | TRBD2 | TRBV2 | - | TGTGCCAGCAGGGCGGCGGGAGGGCAAGAGACCCAGTACTTC | CASRAAGGQETQYF
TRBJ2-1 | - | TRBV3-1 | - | TGTGCCAGCAGCCAAGAAAGTCCAGCATGGGATGAGCAGTTCTTC | CASSQESPAWDEQFF